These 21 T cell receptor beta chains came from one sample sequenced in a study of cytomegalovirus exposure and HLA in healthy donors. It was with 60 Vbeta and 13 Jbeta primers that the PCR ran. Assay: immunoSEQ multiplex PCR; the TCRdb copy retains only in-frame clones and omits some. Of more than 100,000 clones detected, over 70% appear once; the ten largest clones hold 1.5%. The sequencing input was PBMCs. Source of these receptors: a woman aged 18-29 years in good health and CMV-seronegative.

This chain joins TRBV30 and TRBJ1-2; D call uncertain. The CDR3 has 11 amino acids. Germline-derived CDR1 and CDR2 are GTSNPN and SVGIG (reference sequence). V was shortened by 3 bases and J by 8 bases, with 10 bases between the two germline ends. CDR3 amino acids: CAWSPGDGYTF. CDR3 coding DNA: TGTGCCTGGAGCCCCGGAGACGGCTACACCTTC.

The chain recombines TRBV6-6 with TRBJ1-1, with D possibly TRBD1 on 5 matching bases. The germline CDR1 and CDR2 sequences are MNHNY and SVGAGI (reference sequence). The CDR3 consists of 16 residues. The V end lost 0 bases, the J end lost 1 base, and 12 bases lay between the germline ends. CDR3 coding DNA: TGTGCCAGCAGTTACTCGACGGGCAGGGCGAACACTGAAGCTTTCTTT. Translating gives CASSYSTGRANTEAFF.

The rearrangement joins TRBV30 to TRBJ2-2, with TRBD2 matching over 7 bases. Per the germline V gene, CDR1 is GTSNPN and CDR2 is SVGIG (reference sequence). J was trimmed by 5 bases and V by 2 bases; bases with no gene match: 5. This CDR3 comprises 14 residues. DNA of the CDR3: TGTGCCTGGAGTTTTGGTAGCGGGACCGGGGAGCTGTTTTTT. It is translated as CAWSFGSGTGELFF.

CDR3 bases: TGTGCCAGCAGGGAGGACAGGGTCCGGGAGACCCAGTACTTC. Translation gives CASREDRVRETQYF. The chain uses TRBV6-1 and TRBJ2-5; 8 bases match TRBD1. Looked up from germline, CDR1 is MNHNS and CDR2 is SASEGT. The CDR3 runs 14 residues. V shed 6 bases, J shed 5 bases, and the junction held 8 bases outside the gene matches.

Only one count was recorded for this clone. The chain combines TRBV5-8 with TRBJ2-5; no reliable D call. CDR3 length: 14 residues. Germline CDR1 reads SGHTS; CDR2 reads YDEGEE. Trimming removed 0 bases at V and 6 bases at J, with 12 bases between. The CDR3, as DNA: TGTGCCAGCAGCTTGGTGCGGTCGGCGCAGACCCAGTACTTC. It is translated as CASSLVRSAQTQYF.

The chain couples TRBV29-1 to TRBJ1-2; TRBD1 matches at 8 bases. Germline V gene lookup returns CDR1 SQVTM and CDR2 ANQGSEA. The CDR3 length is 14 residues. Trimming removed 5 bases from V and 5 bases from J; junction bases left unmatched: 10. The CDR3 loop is CSVPTGGEPYGYTF. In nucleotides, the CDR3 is TGCAGCGTTCCTACAGGGGGAGAACCTTATGGCTACACCTTC.

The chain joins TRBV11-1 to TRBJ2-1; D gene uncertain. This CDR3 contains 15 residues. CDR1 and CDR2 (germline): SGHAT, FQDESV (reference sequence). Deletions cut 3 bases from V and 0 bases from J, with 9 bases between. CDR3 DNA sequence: TGTGCCAGCAGCTTTGCGGTGAGCTCCTACAATGAGCAGTTCTTC. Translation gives CASSFAVSSYNEQFF.

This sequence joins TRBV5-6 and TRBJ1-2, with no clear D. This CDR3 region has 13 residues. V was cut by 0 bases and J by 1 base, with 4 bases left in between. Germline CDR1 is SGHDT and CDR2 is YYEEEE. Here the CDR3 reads CASSLGVNYGYTF. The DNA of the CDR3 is TGTGCCAGCAGCTTGGGAGTTAACTATGGCTACACCTTC. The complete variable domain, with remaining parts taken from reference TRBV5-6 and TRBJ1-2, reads DAGVTQSPTHLIKTRGQQVTLRCSPKSGHDTVSWYQQALGQGPQFIFQYYEEEERQRGNFPDRFSGHQFPNYSSELNVNALLLGDSALYLCASSLGVNYGYTFGSGTRLTVV.

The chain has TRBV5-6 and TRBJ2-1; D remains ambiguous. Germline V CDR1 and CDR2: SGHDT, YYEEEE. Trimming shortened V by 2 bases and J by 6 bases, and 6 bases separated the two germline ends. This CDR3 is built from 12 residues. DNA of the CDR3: TGTGCCAGCAGCTTCGTCAGCAATGAGCAGTTCTTC. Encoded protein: CASSFVSNEQFF.

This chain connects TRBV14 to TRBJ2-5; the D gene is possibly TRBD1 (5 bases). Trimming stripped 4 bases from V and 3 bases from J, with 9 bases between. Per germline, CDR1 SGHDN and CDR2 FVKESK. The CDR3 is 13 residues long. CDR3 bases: TGTGCCAGCAGCCTTGGACACAAAGAGACCCAGTACTTC. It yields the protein CASSLGHKETQYF.

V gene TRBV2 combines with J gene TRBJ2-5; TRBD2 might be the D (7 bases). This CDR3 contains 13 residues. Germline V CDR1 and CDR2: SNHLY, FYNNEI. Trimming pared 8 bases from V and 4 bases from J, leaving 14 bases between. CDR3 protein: CASGRGRTETQYF. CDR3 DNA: TGTGCCAGCGGGAGGGGGAGGACAGAGACCCAGTACTTC.

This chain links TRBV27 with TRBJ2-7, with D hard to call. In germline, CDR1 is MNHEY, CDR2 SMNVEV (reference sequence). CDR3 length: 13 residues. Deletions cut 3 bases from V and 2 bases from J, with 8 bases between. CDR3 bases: TGTGCCAGCAGTTTTGGGCAGGCCTACGAGCAGTACTTC. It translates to CASSFGQAYEQYF.

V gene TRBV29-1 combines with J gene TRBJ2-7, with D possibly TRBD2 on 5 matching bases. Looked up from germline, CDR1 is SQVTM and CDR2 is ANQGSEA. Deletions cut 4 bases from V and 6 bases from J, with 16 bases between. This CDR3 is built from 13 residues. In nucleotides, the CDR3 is TGCAGCGTTGGAGCAGGAGGATATTCCGAGCAGTACTTC. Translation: CSVGAGGYSEQYF.

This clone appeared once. CDR3 in amino acids: CASSREAGSTDTQYF. Written as DNA, the CDR3 is TGTGCCAGCAGTCGAGAAGCGGGGAGCACAGATACGCAGTATTTT. This chain uses TRBV9 with TRBJ2-3; the match to TRBD2 covers 7 bases. Losses at the gene ends were 5 bases for V and 0 bases for J; bases not matched to a gene: 6. Germline lookup yields CDR1 SGDLS and CDR2 YYNGEE. CDR3 length equals 15 residues.

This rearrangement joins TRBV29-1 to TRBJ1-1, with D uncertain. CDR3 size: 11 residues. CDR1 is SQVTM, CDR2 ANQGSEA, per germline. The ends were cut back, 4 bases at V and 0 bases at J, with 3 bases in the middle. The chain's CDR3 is CSVVMNTEAFF. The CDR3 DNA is TGCAGCGTTGTAATGAACACTGAAGCTTTCTTT. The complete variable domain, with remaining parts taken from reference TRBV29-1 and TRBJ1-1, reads SAVISQKPSRDICQRGTSLTIQCQVDSQVTMMFWYRQQPGQSLTLIATANQGSEATYESGFVIDKFPISRPNLTFSTLTVSNMSPEDSSIYLCSVVMNTEAFFGQGTRLTVV.

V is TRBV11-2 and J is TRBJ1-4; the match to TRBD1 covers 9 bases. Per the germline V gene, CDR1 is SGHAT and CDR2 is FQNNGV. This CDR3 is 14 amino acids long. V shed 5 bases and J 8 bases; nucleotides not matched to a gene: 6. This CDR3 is CASSRDRDDEKLFF. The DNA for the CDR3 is TGTGCCAGCAGCCGGGACAGGGATGACGAAAAACTGTTTTTT.

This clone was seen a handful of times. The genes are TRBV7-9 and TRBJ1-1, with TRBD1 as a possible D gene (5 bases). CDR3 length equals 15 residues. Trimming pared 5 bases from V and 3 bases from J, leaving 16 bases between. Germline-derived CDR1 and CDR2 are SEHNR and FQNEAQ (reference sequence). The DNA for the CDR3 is TGTGCCAGCAGCCCTCGGACGGGGGTTCACACTGAAGCTTTCTTT. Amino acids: CASSPRTGVHTEAFF. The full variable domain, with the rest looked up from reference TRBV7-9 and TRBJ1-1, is DTGVSQNPRHKITKRGQNVTFRCDPISEHNRLYWYRQTLGQGPEFLTYFQNEAQLEKSRLLSDRFSAERPKGSFSTLEIQRTEQGDSAMYLCASSPRTGVHTEAFFGQGTRLTVV.

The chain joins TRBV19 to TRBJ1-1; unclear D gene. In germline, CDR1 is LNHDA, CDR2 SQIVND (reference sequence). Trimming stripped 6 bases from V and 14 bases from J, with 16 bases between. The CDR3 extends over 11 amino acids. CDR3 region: CASSTRDGRFF. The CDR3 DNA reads TGTGCCAGTAGCACAAGGGATGGGAGGTTCTTT.

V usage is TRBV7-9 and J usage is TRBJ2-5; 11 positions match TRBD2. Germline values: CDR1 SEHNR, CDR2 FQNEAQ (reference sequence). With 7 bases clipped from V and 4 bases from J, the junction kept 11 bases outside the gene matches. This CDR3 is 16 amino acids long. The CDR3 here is CASTKTGTSGRETQYF. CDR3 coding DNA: TGTGCCAGCACCAAAACCGGGACTAGCGGCCGAGAGACCCAGTACTTC.

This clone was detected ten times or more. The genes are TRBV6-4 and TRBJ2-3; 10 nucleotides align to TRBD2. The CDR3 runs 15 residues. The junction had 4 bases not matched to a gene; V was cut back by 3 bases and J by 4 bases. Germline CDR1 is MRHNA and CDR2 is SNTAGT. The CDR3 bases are TGTGCCAGCAGTGAGTCTAGCGGGAGCGCAGATACGCAGTATTTT. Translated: CASSESSGSADTQYF.

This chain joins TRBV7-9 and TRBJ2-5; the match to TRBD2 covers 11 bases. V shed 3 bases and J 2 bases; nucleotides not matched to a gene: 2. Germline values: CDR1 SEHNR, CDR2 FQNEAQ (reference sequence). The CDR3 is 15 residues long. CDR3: CASSFSGRDQETQYF. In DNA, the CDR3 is TGTGCCAGCAGCTTTAGCGGGAGGGATCAAGAGACCCAGTACTTC.